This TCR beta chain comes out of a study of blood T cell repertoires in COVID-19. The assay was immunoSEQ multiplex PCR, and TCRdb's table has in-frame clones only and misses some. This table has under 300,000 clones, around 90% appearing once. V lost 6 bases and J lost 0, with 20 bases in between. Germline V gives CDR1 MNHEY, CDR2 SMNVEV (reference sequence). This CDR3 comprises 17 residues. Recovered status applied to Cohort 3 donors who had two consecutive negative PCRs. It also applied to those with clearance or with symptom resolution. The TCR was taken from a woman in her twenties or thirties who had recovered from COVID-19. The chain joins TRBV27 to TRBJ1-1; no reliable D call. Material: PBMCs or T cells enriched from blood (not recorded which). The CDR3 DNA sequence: TGTGCCAGCAGCCTGGGTGCGGGCGGAACCATGAACACTGAAGCTTTCTTT. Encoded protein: CASSLGAGGTMNTEAFF.